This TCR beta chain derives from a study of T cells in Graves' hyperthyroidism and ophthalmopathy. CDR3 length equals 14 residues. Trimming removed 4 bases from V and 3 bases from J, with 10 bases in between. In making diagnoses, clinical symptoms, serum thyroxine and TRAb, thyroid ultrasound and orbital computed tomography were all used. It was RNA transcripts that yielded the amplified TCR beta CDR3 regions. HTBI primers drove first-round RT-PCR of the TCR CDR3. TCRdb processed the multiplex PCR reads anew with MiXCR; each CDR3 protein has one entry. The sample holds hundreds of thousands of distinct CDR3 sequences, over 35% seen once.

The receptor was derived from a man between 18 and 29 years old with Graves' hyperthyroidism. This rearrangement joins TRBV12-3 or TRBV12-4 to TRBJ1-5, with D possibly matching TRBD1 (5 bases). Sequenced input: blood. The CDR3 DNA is TGTGCCAGCAGTTGGGGCGATCACAATCAGCCCCAGCATTTT. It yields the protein CASSWGDHNQPQHF.